The T cell receptor beta chain under discussion was sequenced for a study of regulatory T cells in long-lasting Graves disease. Study in general: Persistent Graves' disease required over 5 years of antithyroid drugs and positive TSH receptor antibodies. Study-wide results and limits: Persistent Graves' patients had lower TCR diversity than newly diagnosed ones.

This clonotype occurred many times. The antigen is not known. Per the germline V gene, CDR1 is SNHLY and CDR2 is FYNNEI. The CDR3 covers 13 residues. Trimming at V came to 8 bases and at J to 5 bases, leaving 9 bases not matched to a gene. For TCR beta, libraries came from iRepertoire HTBI primers and Arm-PCR of CDR3 regions. Authors' data handling: Spanning all samples, the identified segments comprised around 64 TRBV and around 13 TRBJ. TCRdb reanalysed the multiplex PCR reads using MiXCR and keeps one entry per CDR3 protein. The authors' filters were not applied to this entry. The profile covers some 420,000 distinct CDR3 sequences, with 20% to 25% appearing a single time and about an eighth taken by the ten largest. Specified time point: persistent/refractory GD, antithyroid drugs over 5 years with positive TRAb. Construction of the TCR library relied on RNA isolated from PBMCs. Under American Thyroid Association guidelines, Graves' disease was diagnosed.

The receptor comes from a female donor with Graves disease. Material: peripheral blood mononuclear cells (PBMCs), obtained when the disease was refractory, from a patient treated with antithyroid drugs. This chain connects TRBV2 to TRBJ2-7, with TRBD1 matching 7 bases. DNA for the CDR3: TGTGCCAGCGACAGGGCCAACGAGAACGAGCAGTACTTC. As protein: CASDRANENEQYF.